The 22 T cell receptor beta chains presented below share a single source sample, sequenced in a study of Graves' ophthalmopathy and Graves' hyperthyroidism. As the template, RNA transcripts were used to amplify TCR beta CDR3 regions. HTBI primers served in a first-round RT-PCR, which a second-round multiplex PCR followed. TCRdb re-called the multiplex PCR reads through MiXCR, storing one row per CDR3 protein. The sample gives 500,000 to 600,000 distinct CDR3 sequences, less than 40% of which show up once; about 4% is in the top ten. Sample: peripheral blood or thyroid tissue (not recorded which). Receptors originate from an adult man with Graves' hyperthyroidism.

The chain uses TRBV7-8 and TRBJ2-7, with D tentatively TRBD2 (7 bases). CDR1 is SGHVS and CDR2 is FQNEAQ in the germline V gene. The CDR3 consists of 16 residues. V lost 6 bases and J lost 0, with 18 bases in between. CDR3 in DNA: TGTGCCAGCAGTTTATGGGGGGGGCCAATCTCCTACGAGCAGTACTTC. Translating gives CASSLWGGPISYEQYF.

This clonotype was observed many times. The CDR3 sequence: CASSYYIPPREQYF. In nucleotides, the CDR3 is TGTGCCAGCAGTTACTACATCCCGCCTCGCGAGCAGTACTTC. V gene TRBV6-5 combines with J gene TRBJ2-7; D remains unclear. Germline V CDR1 and CDR2: MNHEY, SVGAGI. V was cut by 1 base and J by 6 bases, with 13 bases left in between. The CDR3 is 14 residues long.

This clonotype turned up a few times. The rearrangement links TRBV6-5 to TRBJ1-3; 8 nucleotides match TRBD1. V lost 6 bases, J lost 1 base, and 5 bases stayed unmatched. The CDR3 has 15 residues. From germline, CDR1 is MNHEY and CDR2 SVGAGI. CDR3 nucleotides: TGTGCCAGCAGCCCTACAGGGGGATCTGGAAACACCATATATTTT. The encoded protein is CASSPTGGSGNTIYF.

This clonotype appeared many times. V and J are TRBV2 and TRBJ1-1; no firm D call. CDR3 size: 13 residues. Trimming removed 7 bases at V and 1 base at J, with 10 bases between. Germline CDR1 SNHLY, CDR2 FYNNEI. The CDR3 DNA reads as TGTGCCAGCACCAAGGAGGGGAACACTGAAGCTTTCTTT. Protein product: CASTKEGNTEAFF.

This clonotype occurred many times. The rearrangement uses TRBV24-1 and TRBJ1-5, with D hard to call. V lost 9 bases and J lost 10, with 12 bases in between. The CDR3 length is 11 residues. Per germline, CDR1 KGHDR and CDR2 SFDVKD. Here the CDR3 reads CATGALGPQHF. CDR3 in DNA: TGTGCCACCGGTGCCTTGGGACCCCAGCATTTT.

The V and J genes are TRBV4-2 and TRBJ2-5; TRBD1 might be the D (6 bases). The V end lost 0 bases, the J end lost 8 bases, and 7 bases lay between the germline ends. Germline V lookup: CDR1 LGHNA, CDR2 YNFKEQ. This CDR3 comprises 12 residues. The CDR3 region is CASSQEGATQYF. The CDR3 DNA is TGTGCCAGCAGCCAAGAGGGGGCTACCCAGTACTTC.

This sequence joins TRBV27 and TRBJ2-7; 9 nucleotides align to TRBD2. The CDR3 sequence is 16 residues long. Losses at the gene ends were 2 bases for V and 4 bases for J; bases not matched to a gene: 9. Germline CDR1 and CDR2: MNHEY and SMNVEV (reference sequence). The CDR3 loop reads CASSLGSGRFLYEQYF. The CDR3 DNA sequence: TGTGCCAGCAGTTTAGGGAGCGGGAGGTTTCTGTACGAGCAGTACTTC.

The chain uses TRBV29-1 and TRBJ2-5, with 10 bases that match TRBD2. This CDR3 has 15 residues. J lost 7 bases, V lost 3 bases, and 11 bases had no gene match. In germline, CDR1 is SQVTM, CDR2 ANQGSEA. This chain's CDR3 is CSVDFPSGGPGTQYF. In DNA, the CDR3 is TGCAGCGTTGATTTTCCTAGCGGGGGTCCGGGGACCCAGTACTTC.

This clonotype appeared many times. The chain uses TRBV12-3 or TRBV12-4 and TRBJ1-4; weak D call: TRBD1 (6 bases). The CDR3 loop spans 11 amino acids. V lost 9 bases and J 8 bases, leaving 10 bases between the germline ends. CDR3 loop: CASRQAEKLFF. The CDR3, as DNA: TGTGCCAGTCGACAGGCAGAAAAACTGTTTTTT.

The chain couples TRBV7-9 to TRBJ1-5, with D possibly TRBD1 on 5 matching bases. CDR1 and CDR2 from the germline V gene are SEHNR and FQNEAQ (reference sequence). The CDR3 consists of 13 residues. V was shortened by 2 bases and J by 14 bases, with 16 bases between the two germline ends. CDR3 residues: CASSLIAGTYEHF. CDR3 DNA sequence: TGTGCCAGCAGCTTAATAGCGGGGACCTACGAGCATTTT.

This clonotype was counted at least ten times. The rearrangement links TRBV10-3 to TRBJ2-7; maybe TRBD1 (5 bases). Per germline, CDR1 ENHRY and CDR2 SYGVKD. The CDR3 extends over 14 amino acids. The V end lost 6 bases, the J end lost 5 bases, and 17 bases lay between the germline ends. Here the CDR3 DNA reads TGTGCCATCAGAAGTCCCAGGGAATCTAACGAGCAGTACTTC. Translated: CAIRSPRESNEQYF.

This clonotype was detected many times. Here the CDR3 DNA reads TGTGCCACCAGTGACCCCGGGGGTAGCGGGAGCACCGGGGAGCTGTTTTTT. This codes for CATSDPGGSGSTGELFF. This chain uses TRBV24-1 with TRBJ2-2; 9 nucleotides align to TRBD2. This CDR3 has 17 residues. Per the germline V gene, CDR1 is KGHDR and CDR2 is SFDVKD. Unmatched junction bases numbered 9, after V lost 4 bases and J lost 4 bases.

This clonotype was picked up many times. V and J are TRBV12-3 or TRBV12-4 and TRBJ2-7, with 8 bases matching TRBD1. The CDR3 runs to 16 residues. V was pared by 5 bases and J by 0 bases, with 9 bases of the junction left unmatched. The CDR3 DNA reads TGTGCCAGCAGTCCAAGGACAGGGTTGACCTCCTACGAGCAGTACTTC. This codes for CASSPRTGLTSYEQYF.

This clonotype was found many times. The genes are TRBV24-1 and TRBJ2-5; the match to TRBD1 covers 7 bases. V trimming: 4 bases; J trimming: 4 bases; junction bases outside the gene matches: 5. Germline lookup yields CDR1 KGHDR and CDR2 SFDVKD. The CDR3 runs to 14 residues. This CDR3 is CATSEPGQRETQYF. The CDR3 region has the DNA TGTGCCACCAGTGAGCCGGGACAGCGAGAGACCCAGTACTTC.

J is TRBJ1-4 and V is TRBV2; tentative D call: TRBD1 (6 bases). This CDR3 spans 12 amino acids. CDR1 SNHLY and CDR2 FYNNEI come from the germline V gene. The V gene lost 5 bases and the J gene lost 11 bases, with 12 bases spanning the gap. The CDR3 nucleotides read TGTGCCAGCAGTTTATTCGGGGGCAAACTGTTTTTT. Its translation is CASSLFGGKLFF. The full variable domain, rest sourced from reference TRBV2 and TRBJ1-4, is EPEVTQTPSHQVTQMGQEVILRCVPISNHLYFYWYRQILGQKVEFLVSFYNNEISEKSEIFDDQFSVERPDGSNFTLKIRSTKLEDSAMYFCASSLFGGKLFFGSGTQLSVL.

A word on this clonotype: With a much larger clone just one base away, this may be a read error. The conserved closing phenylalanine or tryptophan is absent in this CDR3, likely reflecting a read error. The chain uses TRBV9 and TRBJ1-3; D ambiguous. Germline lookup yields CDR1 SGDLS and CDR2 YYNGEE. The CDR3 has 14 residues. Trimming pared 0 bases from V and 0 bases from J, leaving 4 bases between. The CDR3 DNA reads TGTGCCAGCAGCGTAGGAACCTCTGGAAACACCATATATATT. Its protein product is CASSVGTSGNTIYI.

This clonotype came up a few times. The J gene is TRBJ1-3, the V gene TRBV19; TRBD1 is a possible D gene (6 bases). Germline CDR1 is LNHDA and CDR2 is SQIVND (reference sequence). The CDR3 has 16 residues. Trimming cost V 3 bases and J 0 bases, with 12 bases left between them. The CDR3 DNA follows: TGTGCCAGTAGTATTAACAGGGTCTCCTCTGGAAACACCATATATTTT. Its translation is CASSINRVSSGNTIYF. Complete variable domain (other parts from reference TRBV19 and TRBJ1-3): DGGITQSPKYLFRKEGQNVTLSCEQNLNHDAMYWYRQDPGQGLRLIYYSQIVNDFQKGDIAEGYSVSREKKESFPLTVTSAQKNPTAFYLCASSINRVSSGNTIYFGEGSWLTVV.

Ten or more counts support this clonotype. The J gene is TRBJ2-2, the V gene TRBV7-2; D unresolved. The CDR3 covers 13 residues. Germline lookup yields CDR1 SGHTA and CDR2 FQGNSA. V was pared by 2 bases and J by 2 bases, with 3 bases between. The CDR3 loop reads CASSLYNTGELFF. CDR3 sequence (DNA): TGTGCCAGCAGCTTATATAACACCGGGGAGCTGTTTTTT.

This clonotype showed up many times. The genes are TRBV5-4 and TRBJ2-5; 13 bases line up with TRBD2. The CDR3 sequence is 16 residues long. V dropped 4 bases and J dropped 5; count of bases not matched to a gene: 8. Germline V CDR1 and CDR2: SGHNT, YYREEE (reference sequence). The CDR3 reads CASSATSGGAAETQYF. Written as DNA, the CDR3 is TGTGCCAGCAGCGCCACTAGCGGGGGGGCCGCGGAGACCCAGTACTTC.

In its sample, this clonotype was seen many times. This chain links TRBV11-2 with TRBJ2-6; 9 bases are shared with TRBD1. The V gene end was trimmed by 3 bases and the J gene end by 1 base; junction bases not matched to a gene: 1. The CDR3 covers 16 residues. Germline lookup yields CDR1 SGHAT and CDR2 FQNNGV. In DNA, the CDR3 is TGTGCCAGCAGCTTTGACAGGGGGTCTGGGGCCAACGTCCTGACTTTC. This encodes CASSFDRGSGANVLTF.

The chain carries TRBV10-3 and TRBJ1-1, with TRBD1 matching 7 bases. The CDR3 consists of 12 residues. The ends lost 4 bases at V and 7 bases at J; junction bases unmatched: 3. The V gene's germline CDR1 is ENHRY and CDR2 SYGVKD. CDR3 amino acids: CAISGQGNEAFF. DNA of the CDR3: TGTGCCATCAGTGGACAGGGAAATGAAGCTTTCTTT.

This clonotype was detected ten times or more. The J gene is TRBJ2-5, the V gene TRBV7-8; 7 nucleotides line up with TRBD1. The V gene's germline CDR1 is SGHVS and CDR2 FQNEAQ. This CDR3 is 13 amino acids long. Trimming removed 5 bases from V and 3 bases from J; junction bases left unmatched: 3. CDR3 protein: CASSLTGEETQYF. CDR3 DNA: TGTGCCAGCAGCCTAACAGGGGAAGAGACCCAGTACTTC.